Each of the 15 T cell receptor beta chains below was sequenced from the same sample in a study of metastatic and nonmetastatic thyroid tumors. TCRdb re-called the PCR reads via MiXCR. The sample carries about 5,900 clones, around a third recorded once. Treatment of any kind had been given to no patient before thyroid surgery. The sample consisted of adjacent normal tissue. All receptors come from a male donor with papillary thyroid cancer or a benign thyroid nodule (not recorded which). Some clones in this sample may be carry-over from other donors' samples.

By sample share, this clone is medium-sized. This chain uses TRBV7-9 with TRBJ2-5; D is undetermined. Germline V gene data show CDR1 as SEHNR and CDR2 as FQNEAQ (reference sequence). The V end was cut by 0 bases, the J end by 5 bases, with 10 bases between. This CDR3 has 14 amino acids. The CDR3 here is CASSLAGMWETQYF. As DNA, the CDR3 is TGTGCCAGCAGCTTAGCAGGGATGTGGGAGACCCAGTACTTC.

V usage is TRBV20-1 and J usage is TRBJ1-4; tentatively, D is TRBD1 (5 bases). Germline CDR1 and CDR2: DFQATT and SNEGSKA (reference sequence). Trimming stripped 6 bases from V and 6 bases from J, with 17 bases between. This CDR3 spans 14 amino acids. CDR3 DNA: TGCAGTGCCCCCCGCGGGGGGAACTATGAAAAACTGTTTTTT. Translating gives CSAPRGGNYEKLFF.

The sample holds a few counts of this clone. The V gene is TRBV28, the J gene TRBJ2-7; D assignment may be TRBD1 or TRBD2 (5 bases each). V was cut by 6 bases and J by 2 bases, with 17 bases left in between. Germline lookup yields CDR1 MDHEN and CDR2 SYDVKM. The CDR3 contains 15 residues. The CDR3 sequence is CASRTERDGTYEQYF. CDR3 nucleotides: TGTGCCAGCAGAACGGAGAGGGACGGAACCTACGAGCAGTACTTC. Together with reference TRBV28 and TRBJ2-7, the CDR3 gives the full variable domain: DVKVTQSSRYLVKRTGEKVFLECVQDMDHENMFWYRQDPGLGLRLIYFSYDVKMKEKGDIPEGYSVSREKKERFSLILESASTNQTSMYLCASRTERDGTYEQYFGPGTRLTVT.

This clone was picked up a small number of times. The chain is built from TRBV6-1 and TRBJ2-1; 10 bases align to TRBD2. V dropped 5 bases and J dropped 4; count of bases not matched to a gene: 5. The germline V gene encodes CDR1 MNHNS and CDR2 SASEGT. The CDR3 extends over 15 amino acids. The CDR3, as DNA: TGTGCCAGCAGTCCCTCAGCGGGAGGGTACAATGAGCAGTTCTTC. This codes for CASSPSAGGYNEQFF.

This clone came up once. The chain is built from TRBV7-6 and TRBJ2-1, with 8 bases fitting TRBD2. Germline trimming cut 1 base from V and 7 bases from J; bases unmatched to any gene: 12. CDR1 is SGHVS, CDR2 FNYEAQ, per germline. The CDR3 is 17 amino acids. The CDR3 DNA follows: TGTGCCAGCAGCTTAGACGTCGGGCGGGAGGCTGGGAATGAGCAGTTCTTC. This gives the protein CASSLDVGREAGNEQFF.

This clone has a handful of counts. The rearrangement links TRBV6-1 to TRBJ2-7; the match to TRBD2 covers 8 bases. The ends lost 4 bases at V and 0 bases at J; junction bases unmatched: 2. CDR3 length: 14 amino acids. The germline gives CDR1 MNHNS, CDR2 SASEGT. CDR3 loop: CASSAGGDSYEQYF. In nucleotides, the CDR3 is TGTGCCAGCAGTGCGGGAGGGGACTCCTACGAGCAGTACTTC.

The chain is built from TRBV6-1 and TRBJ1-6; weak D call: TRBD1 (5 bases). The V end lost 0 bases, the J end lost 7 bases, and 7 bases lay between the germline ends. The length of the CDR3 is 14 residues. Germline CDR1 is MNHNS and CDR2 is SASEGT. DNA for the CDR3: TGTGCCAGCAGTGAAGCGGGACCCAATTCACCCCTCCACTTT. Protein sequence: CASSEAGPNSPLHF.

The rearrangement links TRBV7-9 to TRBJ2-1; D may be TRBD1 (8 bases). Trimming took off 5 bases at V and 7 bases at J, with 15 bases between the two ends. Germline loops: CDR1 SEHNR, CDR2 FQNEAQ (reference sequence). CDR3 length: 14 residues. CDR3 nucleotide sequence: TGTGCCAGCAGCCCGAAACAGGGGGGGAATGAGCAGTTCTTC. Amino acids: CASSPKQGGNEQFF.

In its sample, this clone was seen a few times. V gene TRBV29-1 combines with J gene TRBJ2-6; D may be TRBD2 (5 bases). CDR3 length: 16 amino acids. V dropped 5 bases and J dropped 0 bases, with 14 bases sitting between them. CDR1 and CDR2 (germline): SQVTM, ANQGSEA. The CDR3 DNA sequence: TGCAGCGTTCTGCGGGCATGGGACTCTGGGGCCAACGTCCTGACTTTC. Protein sequence: CSVLRAWDSGANVLTF.

This clone was observed a handful of times. The V gene is TRBV2, the J gene TRBJ2-1; D ambiguous. The V end was cut by 3 bases, the J end by 6 bases, with 21 bases between. Germline V gene data show CDR1 as SNHLY and CDR2 as FYNNEI. The CDR3 is made up of 17 amino acids. CDR3 sequence (DNA): TGTGCCAGCAGTGACCCCCTTTCGGACGGTCCCCGCAATGAGCAGTTCTTC. Translating it yields CASSDPLSDGPRNEQFF.

The chain links TRBV7-8 to TRBJ2-7; TRBD2 is a possible D gene (5 bases). The germline V gene encodes CDR1 SGHVS and CDR2 FQNEAQ. CDR3 length equals 15 residues. V lost 5 bases, J lost 5 bases, and 19 bases lay in between. The CDR3, as DNA: TGTGCCAGCAGCCCAGGTCGGGAAGGAACCCACGAGCAGTACTTC. This codes for CASSPGREGTHEQYF.

This clone has a handful of counts. The rearrangement uses TRBV7-9 and TRBJ2-5, with D perhaps TRBD2 (6 bases). The V gene lost 8 bases and the J gene lost 5 bases, with 12 bases spanning the gap. Germline V lookup: CDR1 SEHNR, CDR2 FQNEAQ (reference sequence). The CDR3 contains 12 residues. The DNA of the CDR3 is TGTGCCAGCCGGGGGATTGGGGAGACCCAGTACTTC. Residues: CASRGIGETQYF.

The gene calls are TRBV6-1 and TRBJ2-7; TRBD1 matches 9 bases. The CDR3 is made up of 17 amino acids. Per the germline V gene, CDR1 is MNHNS and CDR2 is SASEGT. V lost 2 bases and J lost 3; bases outside the gene matches: 11. DNA of the CDR3: TGTGCCAGCAGTGAAAGGGCGCCGGGACAGGGTAACTACGAGCAGTACTTC. Its protein is CASSERAPGQGNYEQYF.

Only a few counts were recorded for this clone. The rearrangement uses TRBV6-1 and TRBJ2-1; D is tentatively TRBD1 or TRBD2 (6 bases each). The CDR3 runs 15 residues. Looked up from germline, CDR1 is MNHNS and CDR2 is SASEGT. The V and J ends lost 2 bases and 15 bases respectively, with 23 bases between them. The CDR3 sequence is CASSERGLEGVVGFF. The CDR3 DNA sequence: TGTGCCAGCAGTGAACGGGGTTTGGAGGGGGTAGTTGGGTTCTTC.

The V call is TRBV20-1, the J call TRBJ1-2, with 7 bases that match TRBD1. Trimming cost V 6 bases and J 8 bases; bases outside gene matches: 12. The CDR3 is 13 residues long. Germline loops: CDR1 DFQATT, CDR2 SNEGSKA (reference sequence). The CDR3 loop is CSAIPSGGWGYTF. For the CDR3, the DNA is TGCAGTGCCATCCCGTCAGGGGGTTGGGGCTACACCTTC.